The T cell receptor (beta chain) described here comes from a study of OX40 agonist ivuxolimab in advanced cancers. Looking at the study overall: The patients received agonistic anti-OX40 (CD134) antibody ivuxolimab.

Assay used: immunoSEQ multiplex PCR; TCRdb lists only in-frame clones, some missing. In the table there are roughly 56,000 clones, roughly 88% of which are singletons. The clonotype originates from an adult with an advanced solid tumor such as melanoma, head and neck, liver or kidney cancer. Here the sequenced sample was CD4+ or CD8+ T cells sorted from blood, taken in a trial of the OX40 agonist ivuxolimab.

The CDR3 region has the DNA TGTGCCAGCGAAACACCGACAGGGACTGGAAACACCATATATTTT. Translation gives CASETPTGTGNTIYF. The V gene is TRBV28, the J gene TRBJ1-3; 7 bases agree with TRBD1. V was clipped by 8 bases and J by 2 bases; unmatched bases: 9. Germline CDR1 MDHEN, CDR2 SYDVKM. The CDR3 is 15 residues long.